This T cell receptor beta chain came from a study of cytomegalovirus exposure and HLA in healthy donors. The CDR3 runs 18 residues. V shed 5 bases and J shed 1 base, with 24 bases lying between them. The germline V gene has CDR1 PRHDT and CDR2 FYEKMQ (reference sequence). The PCR made use of 60 Vbeta and 13 Jbeta primers. Assay used: immunoSEQ multiplex PCR; TCRdb lists only in-frame clones, some missing. Of fewer than 130,000 clones listed, about 73% are singletons. The source is a woman aged 25-40 years in good health and CMV-seronegative. Sequencing was carried out using PBMCs. The gene calls are TRBV13 and TRBJ2-7; weak D call: TRBD2 (6 bases). The CDR3 loop reads CASSPSPVAPGVSYEQYF. As DNA, the CDR3 is TGTGCCAGCAGCCCCAGCCCCGTGGCACCGGGGGTATCCTACGAGCAGTACTTC. Full variable domain (missing parts from reference TRBV13 and TRBJ2-7): AAGVIQSPRHLIKEKRETATLKCYPIPRHDTVYWYQQGPGQDPQFLISFYEKMQSDKGSIPDRFSAQQFSDYHSELNMSSLELGDSALYFCASSPSPVAPGVSYEQYFGPGTRLTVT.